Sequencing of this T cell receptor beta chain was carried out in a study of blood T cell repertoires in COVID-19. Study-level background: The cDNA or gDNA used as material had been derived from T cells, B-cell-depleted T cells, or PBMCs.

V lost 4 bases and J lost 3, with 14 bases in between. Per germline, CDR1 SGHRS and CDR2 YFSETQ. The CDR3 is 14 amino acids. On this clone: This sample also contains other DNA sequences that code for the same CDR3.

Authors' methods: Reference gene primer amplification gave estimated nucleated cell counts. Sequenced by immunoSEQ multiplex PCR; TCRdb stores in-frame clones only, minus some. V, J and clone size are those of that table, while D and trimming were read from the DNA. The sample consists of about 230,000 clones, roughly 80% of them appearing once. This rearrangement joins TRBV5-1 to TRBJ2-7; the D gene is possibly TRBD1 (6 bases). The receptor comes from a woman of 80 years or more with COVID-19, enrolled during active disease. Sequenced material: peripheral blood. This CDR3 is CASSLGQSRYEQYF. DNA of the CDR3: TGCGCCAGCAGCCTTGGACAGAGCCGCTACGAGCAGTACTTC.